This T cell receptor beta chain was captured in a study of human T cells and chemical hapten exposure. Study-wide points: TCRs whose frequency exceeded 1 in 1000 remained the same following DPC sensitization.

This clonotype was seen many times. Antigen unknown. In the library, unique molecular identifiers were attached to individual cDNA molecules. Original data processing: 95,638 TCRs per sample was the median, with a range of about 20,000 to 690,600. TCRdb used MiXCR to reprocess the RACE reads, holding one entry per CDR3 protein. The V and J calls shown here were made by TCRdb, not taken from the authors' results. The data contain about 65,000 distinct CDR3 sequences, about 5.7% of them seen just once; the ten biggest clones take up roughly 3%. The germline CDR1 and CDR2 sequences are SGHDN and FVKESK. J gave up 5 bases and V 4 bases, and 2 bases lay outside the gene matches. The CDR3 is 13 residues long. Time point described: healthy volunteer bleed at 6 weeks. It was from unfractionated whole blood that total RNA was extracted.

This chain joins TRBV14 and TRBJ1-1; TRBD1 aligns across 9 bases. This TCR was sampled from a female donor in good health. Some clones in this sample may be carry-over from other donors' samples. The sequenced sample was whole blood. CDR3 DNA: TGTGCCAGCAGCCGGGACAGGGCGACTGAAGCTTTCTTT. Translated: CASSRDRATEAFF.